Following are 28 T cell receptor beta chains from one sample sequenced in a study of cytomegalovirus exposure and HLA in healthy donors (dated by TCRdb to about 2017). The library was prepared using the immunoSEQ multiplex PCR assay. For the multiplex PCR, a mixture combining 60 forward primers for TCR Vbeta segments and 13 reverse primers for TCR Jbeta segments was used. This immuneACCESS table, as held by TCRdb, lists in-frame sequences with V and J called but not all clones. Of the missing ones, under half trace to an unresolved V gene in checked studies; the others have no known cause. This sample lists about 170,000 clones; 85% were detected once. 1% of the sample comes from the top ten. Sequencing input: PBMCs. The source of these receptors is a boy under 10 years old in good health and CMV-seronegative.

The chain joins TRBV7-9 to TRBJ1-4; 9 nucleotides match TRBD1. The germline CDR1 and CDR2 sequences are SEHNR and FQNEAQ (reference sequence). This CDR3 has 16 amino acids. V lost 1 base to trimming and J lost 5 bases; unmatched junction nucleotides: 5. In DNA form, the CDR3 reads TGTGCCAGCAGCTTAGTGGGACAGGGAGCAAATGAAAAACTGTTTTTT. Translating it yields CASSLVGQGANEKLFF. Full variable domain (outside the CDR3, taken from reference TRBV7-9 and TRBJ1-4): DTGVSQNPRHKITKRGQNVTFRCDPISEHNRLYWYRQTLGQGPEFLTYFQNEAQLEKSRLLSDRFSAERPKGSFSTLEIQRTEQGDSAMYLCASSLVGQGANEKLFFGSGTQLSVL.

The chain joins TRBV9 to TRBJ2-3, with D uncertain. This CDR3 is 15 amino acids long. V shed 0 bases and J shed 0 bases, with 8 bases lying between them. The germline gives CDR1 SGDLS, CDR2 YYNGEE. The CDR3 here is CASSVAVFSTDTQYF. Written as DNA, the CDR3 is TGTGCCAGCAGCGTAGCTGTCTTTAGCACAGATACGCAGTATTTT.

V usage is TRBV2 and J usage is TRBJ1-1; 7 bases fit TRBD1. The CDR3 is made up of 12 amino acids. V was pared by 7 bases and J by 11 bases, with 10 bases of the junction left unmatched. Germline assignment: CDR1 SNHLY and CDR2 FYNNEI. CDR3 DNA: TGTGCCAGCAAAGAGAGGGGACAGAAGGCTTTCTTT. This gives the protein CASKERGQKAFF.

The chain couples TRBV11-2 to TRBJ1-2; 9 bases align to TRBD1. This CDR3 is 15 amino acids long. V was clipped by 1 base and J by 3 bases; unmatched bases: 3. The germline V gene encodes CDR1 SGHAT and CDR2 FQNNGV. CDR3 in DNA: TGTGCCAGCAGCTTAGCCGGGACAGGGTACTATGGCTACACCTTC. This gives the protein CASSLAGTGYYGYTF.

This clone has a handful of counts. The V call is TRBV5-1, the J call TRBJ2-3; 10 bases line up with TRBD2. Germline V gene lookup returns CDR1 SGHRS and CDR2 YFSETQ. This CDR3 comprises 15 residues. J gave up 5 bases and V 1 base, and 4 bases lay outside the gene matches. CDR3 protein: CASSLRLAGVDTQYF. Here the CDR3 DNA reads TGCGCCAGCAGCTTGAGGCTAGCGGGAGTAGATACGCAGTATTTT. Supplemented by reference TRBV5-1 and TRBJ2-3, the full variable domain reads KAGVTQTPRYLIKTRGQQVTLSCSPISGHRSVSWYQQTPGQGLQFLFEYFSETQRNKGNFPGRFSGRQFSNSRSEMNVSTLELGDSALYLCASSLRLAGVDTQYFGPGTRLTVL.

The chain combines TRBV9 with TRBJ2-5; TRBD2 might be the D (7 bases). The V and J ends lost 8 bases and 2 bases respectively, with 16 bases between them. This CDR3 is built from 14 residues. Per the germline V gene, CDR1 is SGDLS and CDR2 is YYNGEE. As DNA, the CDR3 is TGTGCCAGGGGGAGGGGGGGTCTACAAGAGACCCAGTACTTC. It specifies CARGRGGLQETQYF.

The gene calls are TRBV2 and TRBJ1-3; 7 bases align to TRBD1. J lost 8 bases, V lost 6 bases, and 4 bases had no gene match. Germline V gives CDR1 SNHLY, CDR2 FYNNEI. The CDR3 spans 12 residues. This CDR3 is CASSDRVDTIYF. For the CDR3, the DNA is TGTGCCAGCAGCGACAGGGTAGACACCATATATTTT.

This chain connects TRBV15 to TRBJ1-2; 7 bases are a match to TRBD1. This CDR3 has 13 residues. The V gene's germline CDR1 is LNHNV and CDR2 YYDKDF (reference sequence). V lost 7 bases to trimming and J lost 4 bases; unmatched junction nucleotides: 6. CDR3 region: CATIGGQSYGYTF. CDR3 DNA: TGTGCCACCATCGGGGGACAGTCCTATGGCTACACCTTC.

The J gene is TRBJ2-3, the V gene TRBV13; TRBD1 matches at 7 bases. With 5 bases clipped from V and 7 bases from J, the junction kept 6 bases outside the gene matches. CDR3 length: 13 residues. Germline lookup yields CDR1 PRHDT and CDR2 FYEKMQ (reference sequence). CDR3 residues: CASSKWDSHTQYF. CDR3 sequence (DNA): TGTGCCAGCAGCAAATGGGACAGTCATACGCAGTATTTT.

V usage is TRBV11-3 and J usage is TRBJ2-1; TRBD2 matches 11 bases. V dropped 1 base and J dropped 4; count of bases not matched to a gene: 6. The germline V gene has CDR1 SGHNT and CDR2 YENEEA. This CDR3 is built from 17 residues. The CDR3 nucleotides read TGTGCCAGCAGCTTAGTACTAGCGGGAGTGGAGTACAATGAGCAGTTCTTC. Its protein product is CASSLVLAGVEYNEQFF.

The chain joins TRBV10-2 to TRBJ2-7, with D unclear. Trimming left V 4 bases short and J 4 bases short, with 8 bases between. The CDR3 is 12 amino acids. CDR1 and CDR2 from the germline V gene are WSHSY and SAAADI. This chain's CDR3 is CASSGSGYEQYV. The CDR3, as DNA: TGCGCCAGCAGTGGGAGTGGGTACGAGCAGTACGTC.

The rearrangement links TRBV5-1 to TRBJ1-2; 9 bases are shared with TRBD1. From germline, CDR1 is SGHRS and CDR2 YFSETQ. This CDR3 contains 16 residues. Trimming at V came to 4 bases and at J to 6 bases, leaving 13 bases not matched to a gene. CDR3 bases: TGCGCCAGCAGCGGAAAACAGGGGGCGGTCGTAGATGGCTACACCTTC. Its translation is CASSGKQGAVVDGYTF.

The chain joins TRBV5-4 to TRBJ2-7; 8 bases are shared with TRBD1. The V and J ends lost 3 bases and 9 bases, in that order; junction bases with no gene match: 11. Per the germline V gene, CDR1 is SGHNT and CDR2 is YYREEE (reference sequence). This CDR3 is built from 14 residues. CDR3 in amino acids: CASSYTGTGVGQYF. CDR3 nucleotide sequence: TGTGCCAGCAGCTATACCGGGACAGGAGTGGGGCAGTACTTC.

The chain links TRBV6-6 to TRBJ2-7; TRBD2 aligns across 14 bases. V was clipped by 6 bases and J by 6 bases; unmatched bases: 7. This CDR3 spans 15 amino acids. Germline V gene lookup returns CDR1 MNHNY and CDR2 SVGAGI (reference sequence). CDR3 DNA: TGTGCCAGCAGCGAGACTAGCGGGAGGGCTTCCGAGCAGTACTTC. Translated: CASSETSGRASEQYF.

In DNA, the CDR3 is TGCGCCAGCAGCTTGGCCTTTGCAACTAATGAAAAACTGTTTTTT. Protein: CASSLAFATNEKLFF. The V and J genes are TRBV5-1 and TRBJ1-4; D is unclear. CDR1 and CDR2 from the germline V gene are SGHRS and YFSETQ. V was shortened by 0 bases and J by 0 bases, with 6 bases between the two germline ends. The CDR3 runs 15 residues.

As to this clone: The same CDR3 arises from other DNA sequences in this sample as well. This rearrangement joins TRBV9 to TRBJ2-2; D may be TRBD1 (5 bases). Per germline, CDR1 SGDLS and CDR2 YYNGEE. The V and J ends lost 2 bases and 1 base respectively, with 6 bases between them. The CDR3 loop spans 14 amino acids. The CDR3, as DNA: TGTGCCAGCAGCGTCACAGGGAACACCGGGGAGCTGTTTTTT. Protein sequence: CASSVTGNTGELFF.

This clone appeared a few times. This rearrangement joins TRBV27 to TRBJ1-5, with 8 bases aligning to TRBD1. This CDR3 spans 15 amino acids. The germline V gene encodes CDR1 MNHEY and CDR2 SMNVEV (reference sequence). V trimming: 7 bases; J trimming: 1 base; junction bases outside the gene matches: 6. The CDR3 loop reads CASKSGGWSNQPQHF. CDR3 DNA: TGTGCCAGCAAATCAGGGGGCTGGAGCAATCAGCCCCAGCATTTT.

V is TRBV5-4 and J is TRBJ1-1; TRBD1 aligns across 8 bases. The CDR3 runs 15 residues. Germline values: CDR1 SGHNT, CDR2 YYREEE (reference sequence). With V trimmed by 4 bases and J by 1 base, 6 bases remained unmatched. The CDR3 nucleotides read TGTGCCAGCAGCCCGTCCGGGACAGGGAACACTGAAGCTTTCTTT. Amino acids: CASSPSGTGNTEAFF.

This chain links TRBV5-1 with TRBJ2-1, with 10 positions matching TRBD2. CDR1 is SGHRS, CDR2 YFSETQ, per germline. Trimming at V came to 0 bases and at J to 8 bases, leaving 8 bases not matched to a gene. This CDR3 region has 16 residues. The CDR3, as DNA: TGCGCCAGCAGCTTGGTGGTAGCGGGAGGCCAGTATGAGCAGTTCTTC. It codes for CASSLVVAGGQYEQFF.

The J gene is TRBJ1-1, the V gene TRBV28, with a weak D call TRBD1 (5 bases). Germline V lookup: CDR1 MDHEN, CDR2 SYDVKM. This CDR3 has 11 residues. The V and J ends lost 5 bases and 11 bases respectively, with 12 bases between them. The CDR3 spells CASSPGRGAFF. As DNA, the CDR3 is TGTGCCAGCAGTCCGGGGAGGGGTGCTTTCTTT.

The chain combines TRBV5-1 with TRBJ2-2; 10 bases are shared with TRBD2. The germline V gene has CDR1 SGHRS and CDR2 YFSETQ. With 0 bases clipped from V and 7 bases from J, the junction kept 6 bases outside the gene matches. This CDR3 region has 16 residues. CDR3: CASSLVGSGGCGELFF. The CDR3 bases are TGCGCCAGCAGCTTGGTCGGTAGCGGGGGGTGCGGGGAGCTGTTTTTT.

This chain joins TRBV5-1 and TRBJ1-1; D uncertain. V was cut by 1 base and J by 0 bases, with 10 bases left in between. CDR1 and CDR2 (germline): SGHRS, YFSETQ. This CDR3 has 15 residues. The CDR3 region has the DNA TGCGCCAGCAGCTTGCCGACAAGAATGAACACTGAAGCTTTCTTT. The encoded protein is CASSLPTRMNTEAFF.

The V call is TRBV5-1, the J call TRBJ1-5; no reliable D call. Germline CDR1 SGHRS, CDR2 YFSETQ. The CDR3 runs 14 residues. Trimming cost V 4 bases and J 3 bases, with 11 bases left between them. The chain's CDR3 is CASSPTDTNQPQHF. Here the CDR3 DNA reads TGCGCCAGCAGCCCCACAGACACCAATCAGCCCCAGCATTTT.

The chain has TRBV11-2 and TRBJ2-7; 8 nucleotides agree with TRBD2. The CDR3 is 18 residues long. The V and J ends lost 6 bases and 0 bases, in that order; junction bases with no gene match: 16. Germline values: CDR1 SGHAT, CDR2 FQNNGV. In nucleotides, the CDR3 is TGTGCCAGCAGGCCCGGGACTAGGACCTTTTTAAGCTCCTACGAGCAGTACGTC. This codes for CASRPGTRTFLSSYEQYV.

This clone was counted between two and nine times. This rearrangement joins TRBV19 to TRBJ2-2; D not certain. V was cut by 7 bases and J by 0 bases, with 9 bases left in between. The germline V gene has CDR1 LNHDA and CDR2 SQIVND (reference sequence). CDR3 length: 14 amino acids. The CDR3: CASNFLANTGELFF. CDR3 DNA: TGTGCCAGTAACTTCCTTGCGAACACCGGGGAGCTGTTTTTT.

The V and J genes are TRBV27 and TRBJ2-7; possible D gene TRBD2, 5 bases. V was pared by 4 bases and J by 3 bases, with 10 bases between. This CDR3 spans 13 amino acids. Germline V gives CDR1 MNHEY, CDR2 SMNVEV (reference sequence). CDR3 sequence: CASSYGAGYEQYV. The CDR3 region has the DNA TGTGCCAGCAGTTATGGTGCGGGCTACGAGCAGTACGTC.

The chain joins TRBV7-9 to TRBJ2-5; 9 bases fit TRBD1. Germline CDR1 reads SEHNR; CDR2 reads FQNEAQ (reference sequence). The CDR3 length is 16 residues. J was trimmed by 5 bases and V by 4 bases; bases with no gene match: 11. The CDR3 is CASSWSRTGASETQYF. The DNA for the CDR3 is TGTGCCAGCAGCTGGTCAAGGACAGGGGCGTCCGAGACCCAGTACTTC.

This chain connects TRBV4-1 to TRBJ1-6; 9 bases map to TRBD1. V dropped 4 bases and J dropped 6; count of bases not matched to a gene: 7. CDR1 MGHRA and CDR2 YSYEKL come from the germline V gene. CDR3 length equals 16 residues. This CDR3 reads CASSPRGDRANSPLHF. CDR3 coding DNA: TGCGCCAGCAGCCCCCGGGGGGACAGGGCTAATTCACCCCTCCACTTT.